This T cell receptor (beta chain) came from a study of post-analysis software for immune sequencing data. In the study overall: Included among the disease courses, which were recorded for the cohort, were relapsing-remitting, secondary progressive and progressive-relapsing multiple sclerosis.

Study-wide findings and caveats: Patients carried a handful of TRBV segments more frequently than controls did, and TRBV5-6, TRBV5-1 and TRBV20-1 were among them.

Per the germline V gene, CDR1 is DFQATT and CDR2 is SNEGSKA (reference sequence). The ends were cut back, 3 bases at V and 7 bases at J, with 13 bases in the middle. CDR3 length: 13 residues. The table lists this clonotype with a few counts. Antigen specificity is unknown. Prepared TCR beta cDNA libraries contained unique molecular identifiers. Out of 1 to 10 million T cells, roughly 0.5 million cDNA molecules were generated. TCRdb re-derived calls from the PCR reads in MiXCR, one entry per CDR3 protein. The data show more than 350,000 distinct CDR3 sequences, 30% to 40% seen once. This chain connects TRBV20-1 to TRBJ2-1; the D is unclear. The receptor comes from a girl between 2 and 10 years old with multiple sclerosis. The sequenced sample was blood. The CDR3 DNA reads as TGCAGTGCTAGCGGCCAGGTAGTAAATGAGCAGTTCTTC. It codes for CSASGQVVNEQFF.